The table lists the clone carrying this T cell receptor (beta chain) with a few counts. The sample belongs to a study of graft-versus-host responses after intestinal transplantation. Trimming at V came to 7 bases and at J to 8 bases, leaving 8 bases not matched to a gene. In germline, CDR1 is MNHNS, CDR2 SASEGT. The CDR3 is made up of 15 amino acids. The protocol was immunoSEQ multiplex PCR, while the TCRdb copy is restricted to in-frame clones and leaves out a portion. The repertoire holds 17,000 or so clones, with around two fifths as singletons. With roughly 200,000 irradiated, violet-dye-labeled stimulator cells, roughly 200,000 CFSE-labeled responder cells were plated.

The sequence came from a human patient who received an intestinal transplant. The specimen comprised alloreactive CD8+ T cells from a mixed lymphocyte reaction culture, sampled before intestinal transplant. Subset in this sample: CFSE-low proliferating T cells sorted from approximately 6-day pre-transplant mixed lymphocyte reaction (GvH or HvG direction). The rearrangement uses TRBV6-1 and TRBJ2-1, with 13 bases fitting TRBD2. CDR3 in DNA: TGTGCCAGCACCCCCGGACTAGCGGGAGACTATGAGCAGTTCTTC. Translation gives CASTPGLAGDYEQFF.